A selection of T cell receptor beta chains follows, all from one sample in a study of metastatic and nonmetastatic thyroid tumors. TCRdb re-called the PCR reads via MiXCR. The sample has over 30,000 clones; 15% to 20% are singletons. Sequencing used blood. These receptors came from a male donor with papillary thyroid cancer or a benign thyroid nodule (not recorded which). Some clones in this sample may be carry-over from other donors' samples. CDR3s include the opening cysteine and the closing phenylalanine or tryptophan. A D gene is named only where the DNA matches it firmly. Only some rows state a clone size, as once, few, many or a class for expanded clones.

clone size: NA; J gene: TRBJ2-6; D gene: TRBD1; V gene: TRBV7-8; CDR3 protein: CASSLVEGAEGANVLTF; CDR3 DNA: TGTGCCAGCAGCTTAGTCGAGGGGGCGGAAGGGGCCAACGTCCTGACTTTC
clone size: NA; J gene: TRBJ1-5; D gene: NA; V gene: TRBV27; CDR3 protein: CASSSTRGVGQPQHF; CDR3 DNA: TGTGCCAGCAGTAGCACACGTGGCGTGGGTCAGCCCCAGCATTTT
clone size: medium-sized; J gene: TRBJ2-7; D gene: TRBD1; V gene: TRBV28; CDR3 protein: CASSRQGRYEQYF; CDR3 DNA: TGTGCCAGCAGCCGACAGGGACGCTACGAGCAGTACTTC
clone size: few; J gene: TRBJ2-3; D gene: TRBD2; V gene: TRBV6-1; CDR3 protein: CASSAVGGGTDTQYF; CDR3 DNA: TGTGCCAGCAGTGCCGTGGGGGGGGGCACAGATACGCAGTATTTT
clone size: many; J gene: TRBJ2-1; D gene: TRBD2; V gene: TRBV20-1; CDR3 protein: CSARGMGIAGGSYNEQFF; CDR3 DNA: TGCAGTGCTAGAGGGATGGGGATAGCGGGGGGCTCTTACAATGAGCAGTTCTTC
clone size: many; J gene: TRBJ1-3; D gene: TRBD1; V gene: TRBV4-1; CDR3 protein: CASSQDQQGRAGNTIYF; CDR3 DNA: TGCGCCAGCAGCCAAGATCAACAGGGGAGGGCTGGAAACACCATATATTTT
clone size: few; J gene: TRBJ1-5; D gene: TRBD1; V gene: TRBV27; CDR3 protein: CASSHGQGTNQPQHF; CDR3 DNA: TGTGCCAGCAGCCACGGACAGGGTACCAATCAGCCCCAGCATTTT
clone size: many; J gene: TRBJ2-7; D gene: NA; V gene: TRBV19; CDR3 protein: CASSSRLGVTYEQYF; CDR3 DNA: TGTGCCAGTAGTTCCAGACTAGGAGTCACCTACGAGCAGTACTTC
clone size: many; J gene: TRBJ2-7; D gene: TRBD1; V gene: TRBV29-1; CDR3 protein: CSAGSPDRASYEQYF; CDR3 DNA: TGCAGCGCTGGATCTCCGGACAGGGCATCCTACGAGCAGTACTTC
clone size: few; J gene: TRBJ2-7; D gene: TRBD1; V gene: TRBV28; CDR3 protein: CASSLLGTGVPYEQYF; CDR3 DNA: TGTGCCAGCAGTTTATTGGGGACAGGGGTGCCCTACGAGCAGTACTTC
clone size: few; J gene: TRBJ2-3; D gene: TRBD1; V gene: TRBV6-2/TRBV6-3; CDR3 protein: CASKYRGGGTDTQYF; CDR3 DNA: TGTGCCAGCAAGTACAGAGGGGGCGGCACAGATACGCAGTATTTT
clone size: medium-sized; J gene: TRBJ2-6; D gene: NA; V gene: TRBV6-1; CDR3 protein: CASSETNSGANVLTF; CDR3 DNA: TGTGCCAGCAGTGAAACTAACTCTGGGGCCAACGTCCTGACTTTC
clone size: many; J gene: TRBJ1-4; D gene: NA; V gene: TRBV27; CDR3 protein: CASSPTLTTRSTNEKLFF; CDR3 DNA: TGTGCCAGCAGTCCAACCCTCACGACACGTTCAACTAATGAAAAACTGTTTTTT
clone size: many; J gene: TRBJ1-1; D gene: NA; V gene: TRBV12-5; CDR3 protein: CASGRGGNTEAFF; CDR3 DNA: TGTGCTAGTGGCCGTGGGGGGAACACTGAAGCTTTCTTT
clone size: NA; J gene: TRBJ1-4; D gene: NA; V gene: TRBV5-5; CDR3 protein: CASSFDRQGIRGELFF; CDR3 DNA: TGTGCCAGCAGCTTCGATAGGCAGGGAATAAGGGGAGAACTGTTTTTT
clone size: NA; J gene: TRBJ1-1; D gene: NA; V gene: TRBV18; CDR3 protein: CASSLGPMNTEAFF; CDR3 DNA: TGTGCCAGCTCACTAGGACCGATGAACACTGAAGCTTTCTTT
clone size: NA; J gene: TRBJ2-7; D gene: TRBD2; V gene: TRBV7-8; CDR3 protein: CASRSPGLAVYEQYF; CDR3 DNA: TGTGCCAGCAGGTCTCCAGGACTAGCGGTCTACGAGCAGTACTTC
clone size: NA; J gene: TRBJ1-4; D gene: NA; V gene: TRBV2; CDR3 protein: CASSGDAPAGEKLFF; CDR3 DNA: TGTGCCAGCAGTGGTGACGCCCCAGCGGGTGAAAAACTGTTTTTT
clone size: NA; J gene: TRBJ1-1; D gene: NA; V gene: TRBV19; CDR3 protein: CASSIKNLDTEAFF; CDR3 DNA: TGTGCCAGTAGTATCAAGAACCTAGACACTGAAGCTTTCTTT
clone size: few; J gene: TRBJ2-7; D gene: NA; V gene: TRBV6-1; CDR3 protein: CASSHSYEHYF; CDR3 DNA: TGTGCCAGCAGTCATTCCTACGAGCATTACTTC
clone size: many; J gene: TRBJ2-7; D gene: TRBD1; V gene: TRBV3-1; CDR3 protein: CASSQEGQYPRYEQYF; CDR3 DNA: TGTGCCAGCAGCCAAGAGGGACAGTATCCCCGCTACGAGCAGTACTTC
clone size: NA; J gene: TRBJ1-6; D gene: NA; V gene: TRBV7-9; CDR3 protein: CASSLGRYNSPLHF; CDR3 DNA: TGTGCCAGCAGCTTAGGTAGGTATAATTCACCCCTCCACTTT
clone size: few; J gene: TRBJ2-1; D gene: NA; V gene: TRBV6-6; CDR3 protein: CASSYSGTPPDEQFF; CDR3 DNA: TGTGCCAGCAGTTACTCGGGGACTCCGCCGGATGAGCAGTTCTTC
clone size: many; J gene: TRBJ2-3; D gene: NA; V gene: TRBV15; CDR3 protein: CATSRAFSGSDTQYF; CDR3 DNA: TGTGCCACCAGCAGAGCGTTCTCAGGCTCAGATACGCAGTATTTT
clone size: many; J gene: TRBJ1-2; D gene: TRBD1; V gene: TRBV28; CDR3 protein: CASSRRDRGGYTF; CDR3 DNA: TGTGCCAGCAGTCGCCGGGACAGAGGGGGCTACACCTTC
clone size: many; J gene: TRBJ1-2; D gene: NA; V gene: TRBV30; CDR3 protein: CAWSVLNYGYTF; CDR3 DNA: TGTGCCTGGAGTGTCCTCAATTATGGCTACACCTTC
clone size: many; J gene: TRBJ2-7; D gene: NA; V gene: TRBV3-1; CDR3 protein: CASSYDRYSYEQYF; CDR3 DNA: TGTGCCAGCAGCTACGACCGGTATTCCTACGAGCAGTACTTC
clone size: many; J gene: TRBJ1-6; D gene: NA; V gene: TRBV2; CDR3 protein: CASSGQISYNSPLHF; CDR3 DNA: TGTGCCAGCAGTGGGCAGATCTCCTATAATTCACCCCTCCACTTT
clone size: many; J gene: TRBJ2-1; D gene: TRBD1; V gene: TRBV24-1; CDR3 protein: CATSDPLGDRAGGNEQFF; CDR3 DNA: TGTGCCACCAGTGATCCCCTAGGGGACAGGGCTGGAGGGAATGAGCAGTTCTTC
clone size: medium-sized; J gene: TRBJ2-1; D gene: TRBD2; V gene: TRBV28; CDR3 protein: CASSSGASGSSYNEQFF; CDR3 DNA: TGTGCCAGCAGTTCTGGGGCTAGCGGGAGTAGCTACAATGAGCAGTTCTTC
clone size: many; J gene: TRBJ2-3; D gene: NA; V gene: TRBV10-1; CDR3 protein: CASSSGQGRDADTQYF; CDR3 DNA: TGCGCCAGCAGTAGTGGGCAGGGGAGGGATGCAGATACGCAGTATTTT
clone size: many; J gene: TRBJ2-1; D gene: NA; V gene: TRBV6-2/TRBV6-3; CDR3 protein: CASSYDLSNEQFF; CDR3 DNA: TGTGCCAGCAGTTACGACTTATCCAATGAGCAGTTCTTC
clone size: NA; J gene: TRBJ2-5; D gene: NA; V gene: TRBV10-2; CDR3 protein: CASSQGETQEAQYF; CDR3 DNA: TGCGCCAGCAGTCAAGGCGAAACACAAGAGGCCCAGTACTTC
clone size: NA; J gene: TRBJ2-7; D gene: NA; V gene: TRBV6-1; CDR3 protein: CASRKGTGTYEQYF; CDR3 DNA: TGTGCCAGCCGGAAGGGGACTGGAACCTACGAGCAGTACTTC
clone size: medium-sized; J gene: TRBJ2-7; D gene: TRBD2; V gene: TRBV6-2/TRBV6-3; CDR3 protein: CASSYRTSGSVYEQYF; CDR3 DNA: TGTGCCAGCAGTTACCGGACTAGCGGGAGTGTCTACGAGCAGTACTTC
clone size: many; J gene: TRBJ1-2; D gene: NA; V gene: TRBV19; CDR3 protein: CASSDQNYGYTF; CDR3 DNA: TGTGCCAGTAGTGACCAGAACTATGGCTACACCTTC
clone size: few; J gene: TRBJ1-3; D gene: NA; V gene: TRBV25-1; CDR3 protein: CASSEYSGISGNTTYF; CDR3 DNA: TGTGCCAGCAGTGAATATAGCGGTATCTCTGGAAACACCACATATTTT
clone size: many; J gene: TRBJ2-3; D gene: TRBD2; V gene: TRBV27; CDR3 protein: CASTERAGGHTDTQYF; CDR3 DNA: TGTGCCAGCACGGAGAGAGCGGGAGGGCACACAGATACGCAGTATTTT
clone size: NA; J gene: TRBJ2-2; D gene: NA; V gene: TRBV6-1; CDR3 protein: CASMAITGELFF; CDR3 DNA: TGTGCCAGCATGGCGATCACCGGGGAGCTGTTTTTT
clone size: NA; J gene: TRBJ1-3; D gene: NA; V gene: TRBV6-5; CDR3 protein: CASSYRQSSGNTIYF; CDR3 DNA: TGTGCCAGCAGTTACCGACAGAGCTCTGGAAACACCATATATTTT
clone size: NA; J gene: TRBJ1-2; D gene: NA; V gene: TRBV28; CDR3 protein: CASSFLTWGVYGYTF; CDR3 DNA: TGTGCCAGCAGTTTCCTAACATGGGGCGTCTATGGCTACACCTTC
clone size: many; J gene: TRBJ2-1; D gene: TRBD2; V gene: TRBV20-1; CDR3 protein: CSATGGNYNEQFF; CDR3 DNA: TGCAGTGCTACGGGGGGGAACTACAATGAGCAGTTCTTC
clone size: many; J gene: TRBJ2-5; D gene: TRBD2; V gene: TRBV5-1; CDR3 protein: CASSATSTQETQYF; CDR3 DNA: TGCGCCAGCAGCGCGACTAGCACCCAAGAGACCCAGTACTTC
clone size: few; J gene: TRBJ2-1; D gene: NA; V gene: TRBV10-1; CDR3 protein: CVSSERGAAGDNGQFF; CDR3 DNA: TGCGTCAGCAGTGAAAGAGGGGCGGCGGGGGACAATGGGCAGTTCTTC
clone size: NA; J gene: TRBJ2-3; D gene: NA; V gene: TRBV30; CDR3 protein: CAWGSGGTSTDTQYF; CDR3 DNA: TGTGCCTGGGGGTCTGGGGGGACTAGCACAGATACGCAGTATTTT
clone size: many; J gene: TRBJ2-3; D gene: NA; V gene: TRBV24-1; CDR3 protein: CATSDSGVPTDTQYF; CDR3 DNA: TGTGCCACCAGTGATTCAGGGGTTCCCACAGATACGCAGTATTTT
clone size: NA; J gene: TRBJ2-1; D gene: NA; V gene: TRBV11-2; CDR3 protein: CASSSTGTSYNEQFF; CDR3 DNA: TGTGCCAGCAGCTCTACCGGGACCTCCTACAATGAGCAGTTCTTC
clone size: few; J gene: TRBJ2-2; D gene: NA; V gene: TRBV12-3/TRBV12-4; CDR3 protein: CASSPSTGAITGELFF; CDR3 DNA: TGTGCCAGCAGTCCCTCGACAGGCGCTATCACCGGGGAGCTGTTTTTT
clone size: many; J gene: TRBJ1-4; D gene: NA; V gene: TRBV4-3; CDR3 protein: CASSRVNEKLFF; CDR3 DNA: TGCGCCAGCAGCCGGGTAAATGAAAAACTGTTTTTT
clone size: many; J gene: TRBJ2-7; D gene: TRBD1; V gene: TRBV28; CDR3 protein: CASSRTGGSYEQYF; CDR3 DNA: TGTGCCAGCAGCAGGACAGGGGGCAGTTACGAGCAGTACTTC